This TCR beta chain is drawn from a study of blood T cell repertoires in COVID-19. Profiling relied on immunoSEQ multiplex PCR, and the TCRdb table lists in-frame clones only, not all of them. The table records about 250,000 clones, 70% to 90% of them present only once. Trimming stripped 5 bases from V and 10 bases from J, with 8 bases between. The CDR3 has 11 residues. Sequenced material: peripheral blood. The V gene is TRBV12-3 or TRBV12-4, the J gene TRBJ1-4; D call uncertain. This TCR was sampled from a woman aged 25 to 39 with active or convalescent COVID-19. DNA for the CDR3: TGTGCCAGCAGTCAGTCGGGAAAACTGTTTTTT. This gives the protein CASSQSGKLFF.